The entry that follows covers one T cell receptor beta chain sequence. Its antigen is still unknown. Measured with immunoSEQ multiplex PCR; TCRdb has only the in-frame clones, and not every one. The sample holds about 2,500,000 clones, roughly 92% seen once. The record originates from a study of shared clonotypes between healthy human individuals. Donors comprised healthy HIV-negative adults lacking recent acute infections or vaccinations. CD45RA-negative memory and CD45RA+ naive subsets were split from the CD4+ cells. General study findings and limits: Clonotypes that were shared across four donors made up about 4.5% of naive CD4 clonotypes.

The CDR3 covers 13 residues. Germline V gives CDR1 GTSNPN, CDR2 SVGIG (reference sequence). V was cut by 3 bases and J by 2 bases, with 11 bases left in between. This clonotype was sampled from a man aged 18 to 30 in good health. The material sequenced was naive CD4+ T cells sorted from blood. Subset in this sample: CD45RA+ positively selected. The chain is built from TRBV30 and TRBJ2-7; D possibly corresponds to TRBD2 (6 bases). This CDR3 is CAWSRDSPYEQYF. For the CDR3, the DNA is TGTGCCTGGAGCCGGGACTCACCCTACGAGCAGTACTTC.